Following are 28 T cell receptor beta chains from one sample sequenced in a study of blood T cell repertoires in COVID-19. Profiling relied on immunoSEQ multiplex PCR, and the TCRdb table lists in-frame clones only, not all of them. Among 35,000 to 50,000 clones, 75% to 80% were seen once, and the ten largest hold more than 7.5%. Sequencing input: peripheral blood. The receptor source for this set is a man between 65 and 85 years old with active or convalescent COVID-19.

The chain recombines TRBV12-2 with TRBJ1-2. TRBV12-2 is termed a pseudogene. CDR3 length: 17 amino acids. The CDR3 sequence: CASRLAPGGKRNYGYTF. CDR3 DNA: TGTGCAAGTCGCTTAGCCCCCGGAGGAAAAAGAAACTATGGCTACACCTTC.

The CDR3 protein is CASLIPRYSNQPQHF. CDR3 DNA: TGTGCCAGCCTGATCCCCCGGTATAGCAATCAGCCCCAGCATTTT. V gene TRBV6-5 combines with J gene TRBJ1-5; no definite D call. The CDR3 is 15 residues long. V was cut by 8 bases and J by 0 bases, with 14 bases left in between. Germline V gives CDR1 MNHEY, CDR2 SVGAGI.

V gene TRBV2 combines with J gene TRBJ1-6; TRBD1 is a possible D gene (5 bases). CDR1 SNHLY and CDR2 FYNNEI come from the germline V gene. V lost 8 bases, J lost 7 bases, and 12 bases lay in between. The CDR3 is 13 amino acids. The CDR3 sequence: CASDQGGNSPLHF. CDR3 sequence (DNA): TGTGCCAGCGACCAGGGAGGAAATTCACCCCTCCACTTT. Based on the CDR3 plus reference TRBV2 and TRBJ1-6, the full variable domain is EPEVTQTPSHQVTQMGQEVILRCVPISNHLYFYWYRQILGQKVEFLVSFYNNEISEKSEIFDDQFSVERPDGSNFTLKIRSTKLEDSAMYFCASDQGGNSPLHFGNGTRLTVT.

The chain uses TRBV3-1 (or the pseudogene TRBV3-2) and TRBJ2-7; no definite D call. Looked up from germline, CDR1 is LGHDT and CDR2 is YNNKEL (reference sequence). The V end was cut by 5 bases, the J end by 0 bases, with 8 bases between. CDR3 length: 13 residues. The CDR3 spells CASSSTSSYEQYF. The CDR3 DNA is TGTGCCAGCAGCTCTACGAGCTCCTACGAGCAGTACTTC.

A few counts support this clone. This chain joins TRBV7-9 and TRBJ1-6, with D possibly TRBD1 on 5 matching bases. Per the germline V gene, CDR1 is SEHNR and CDR2 is FQNEAQ (reference sequence). The CDR3 spans 14 residues. V was shortened by 4 bases and J by 10 bases, with 14 bases between the two germline ends. The chain's CDR3 is CASSSTGDGSPLHF. The DNA of the CDR3 is TGTGCCAGCAGCTCGACGGGGGACGGCTCACCCCTCCACTTT.

The V and J genes are TRBV28 and TRBJ1-2; a possible D gene is TRBD1 (6 bases). The CDR3 totals 16 residues. Trimming cost V 6 bases and J 2 bases, with 19 bases left between them. CDR1 is MDHEN and CDR2 is SYDVKM in the germline V gene. The CDR3 is CASSHGGAQGNYGYTF. DNA of the CDR3: TGTGCCAGCAGCCATGGGGGGGCGCAGGGGAACTATGGCTACACCTTC.

The rearrangement joins TRBV11-2 to TRBJ2-3, with 10 bases aligning to TRBD1. The germline V gene encodes CDR1 SGHAT and CDR2 FQNNGV. The CDR3 consists of 15 residues. V lost 5 bases and J lost 4; bases outside the gene matches: 6. CDR3 DNA sequence: TGTGCCAGCAGCACCCGACAGGGGGCTTCAGATACGCAGTATTTT. Translating gives CASSTRQGASDTQYF.

The rearrangement uses TRBV6-5 and TRBJ2-5; 12 bases are shared with TRBD2. V lost 5 bases, J lost 4 bases, and 5 bases stayed unmatched. The CDR3 runs to 15 residues. Per germline, CDR1 MNHEY and CDR2 SVGAGI. In DNA, the CDR3 is TGTGCCAGCAGTCCTAGCGGGGGGGCCAGAGAGACCCAGTACTTC. This encodes CASSPSGGARETQYF.

The gene calls are TRBV9 and TRBJ2-7; a weak D match, TRBD2 (5 bases). The CDR3 is 13 residues long. The germline V gene has CDR1 SGDLS and CDR2 YYNGEE. Between the trimmed V and J ends, which lost 3 bases and 5 bases, there was a span of 12 bases. The CDR3 DNA follows: TGTGCCAGCAGCGAGCACCCCGGGAACGAGCAGTACTTC. Its translation: CASSEHPGNEQYF. Full variable domain (remainder filled in from reference TRBV9 and TRBJ2-7): DSGVTQTPKHLITATGQRVTLRCSPRSGDLSVYWYQQSLDQGLQFLIQYYNGEERAKGNILERFSAQQFPDLHSELNLSSLELGDSALYFCASSEHPGNEQYFGPGTRLTVT.

The J gene is TRBJ1-2, the V gene TRBV28; D unresolved. Germline V gives CDR1 MDHEN, CDR2 SYDVKM. V lost 9 bases to trimming and J lost 5 bases, with 19 bases between them. The CDR3 length is 14 residues. CDR3 amino acids: CASLISGVGYGYTF. The CDR3 nucleotides are TGTGCCAGTTTAATATCCGGGGTTGGGTATGGCTACACCTTC.

This chain links TRBV5-1 with TRBJ2-7; unclear D gene. This CDR3 is 15 amino acids long. Germline-derived CDR1 and CDR2 are SGHRS and YFSETQ. Trimming cost V 2 bases and J 3 bases, with 15 bases left between them. The CDR3 nucleotides read TGCGCCAGCAGCTTATCCTCCGGGTCCGACTACGAGCAGTACTTC. This sequence encodes CASSLSSGSDYEQYF.

This clone was observed a handful of times. This chain links TRBV6-6 with TRBJ1-5, with unresolved D. Germline V gene lookup returns CDR1 MNHNY and CDR2 SVGAGI (reference sequence). This CDR3 contains 13 residues. V was cut by 0 bases and J by 5 bases, with 5 bases left in between. In nucleotides, the CDR3 is TGTGCCAGCAGTTACTCCGTCGATCAGCCCCAGCATTTT. Translation gives CASSYSVDQPQHF.

The rearrangement joins TRBV6-2 or TRBV6-3 to TRBJ2-5; TRBD2 matches at 13 bases. The ends lost 4 bases at V and 5 bases at J; junction bases unmatched: 10. There are 17 residues in the CDR3. Germline loops: CDR1 MNHEY, CDR2 SVGEGT. The CDR3 DNA follows: TGTGCCAGCAGTTTTGAAGGACTAGCGGGGGCGGGTGAGACCCAGTACTTC. The encoded protein is CASSFEGLAGAGETQYF.

This chain links TRBV11-3 with TRBJ1-1; D gene uncertain. Trimming stripped 0 bases from V and 7 bases from J, with 9 bases between. The CDR3 runs to 13 residues. The germline V gene encodes CDR1 SGHNT and CDR2 YENEEA. The CDR3: CASSLESAGEAFF. The CDR3 coding sequence is TGTGCCAGCAGCTTAGAATCGGCGGGTGAAGCTTTCTTT.

This clone was detected only once. The V call is TRBV27, the J call TRBJ2-1; the D gene is possibly TRBD1 (6 bases). The germline CDR1 and CDR2 sequences are MNHEY and SMNVEV (reference sequence). The CDR3 loop spans 15 amino acids. Trimming stripped 3 bases from V and 1 base from J, with 10 bases between. CDR3 coding DNA: TGTGCCAGCAGTTTCTCGACAGGATCCTACAATGAGCAGTTCTTC. The encoded protein is CASSFSTGSYNEQFF.

The chain is built from TRBV29-1 and TRBJ1-4, with 8 bases identical to TRBD1. The trim removed 2 bases at V and 7 bases at J, leaving 6 bases unmatched. CDR3 length equals 14 residues. The germline gives CDR1 SQVTM, CDR2 ANQGSEA. The DNA for the CDR3 is TGCAGCGTTGAAAGGGACAGGAGGGGTGAAAAACTGTTTTTT. Its protein is CSVERDRRGEKLFF.

The chain links TRBV19 to TRBJ2-1, with 7 bases aligning to TRBD1. J lost 5 bases, V lost 6 bases, and 7 bases had no gene match. Germline V gene lookup returns CDR1 LNHDA and CDR2 SQIVND (reference sequence). The CDR3 loop spans 14 amino acids. CDR3 nucleotides: TGTGCCAGTAGACCCCAGGACAGGAACAATGAGCAGTTCTTC. Residues: CASRPQDRNNEQFF.

The chain joins TRBV3-1 (or the pseudogene TRBV3-2) to TRBJ2-2, with D uncertain. This CDR3 is built from 13 residues. V lost 5 bases and J lost 2, with 6 bases in between. Germline CDR1 reads LGHDT; CDR2 reads YNNKEL (reference sequence). The CDR3 sequence: CASSARNTGELFF. CDR3 DNA sequence: TGTGCCAGCAGCGCGCGAAACACCGGGGAGCTGTTTTTT.

The J gene is TRBJ1-2, the V gene TRBV6-5, with D possibly being TRBD1 (5 bases). Deletions cut 4 bases from V and 8 bases from J, with 17 bases between. Germline CDR1 MNHEY, CDR2 SVGAGI. The CDR3 contains 14 residues. The CDR3 DNA follows: TGTGCCAGCAGTTCAGGCCGGGACTACTCCGGCTACACCTTC. Protein sequence: CASSSGRDYSGYTF.

This clone was counted a few times. This sequence joins TRBV28 and TRBJ1-2; D might be TRBD1 (5 bases). The CDR3 has 11 amino acids. Germline V gene lookup returns CDR1 MDHEN and CDR2 SYDVKM. V dropped 4 bases and J dropped 8 bases, with 8 bases sitting between them. As DNA, the CDR3 is TGTGCCAGCAGTTCAGGGTACGGCTACACCTTC. Its protein is CASSSGYGYTF.

The V gene is TRBV30, the J gene TRBJ2-1, with TRBD2 as a possible D gene (6 bases). There are 16 residues in the CDR3. The germline gives CDR1 GTSNPN, CDR2 SVGIG (reference sequence). V lost 3 bases to trimming and J lost 4 bases, with 19 bases between them. CDR3 sequence (DNA): TGTGCCTGGAGCTTTTTAGCGGTGAAGGGTTACAATGAGCAGTTCTTC. As protein: CAWSFLAVKGYNEQFF.

The rearrangement uses TRBV5-1 and TRBJ2-2; 8 bases match TRBD1. The CDR3 is 14 residues long. V lost 6 bases and J lost 3; bases outside the gene matches: 4. Germline V CDR1 and CDR2: SGHRS, YFSETQ. CDR3: CASNKGQDTGELFF. The DNA for the CDR3 is TGCGCCAGCAACAAGGGACAGGACACCGGGGAGCTGTTTTTT.

This rearrangement joins TRBV6-5 to TRBJ1-1; D may be TRBD1 (5 bases). The germline V gene has CDR1 MNHEY and CDR2 SVGAGI. The CDR3 loop spans 14 amino acids. With 5 bases removed from V and 1 base from J, the gap between germline ends came to 11 bases. The DNA for the CDR3 is TGTGCCAGCAGTCCCCAGGGATGGAACACTGAAGCTTTCTTT. Its protein is CASSPQGWNTEAFF.

The chain's CDR3 is CASIGDRGDGGYTF. The CDR3 coding sequence is TGTGCCAGTATCGGCGACAGGGGAGACGGAGGCTACACCTTC. The chain recombines TRBV19 with TRBJ1-2; 8 bases fit TRBD1. Germline CDR1 and CDR2: LNHDA and SQIVND (reference sequence). V was clipped by 7 bases and J by 8 bases; unmatched bases: 12. The CDR3 has 14 amino acids.

This clone was seen only a few times. The gene calls are TRBV28 and TRBJ1-1; unclear D gene. CDR1 is MDHEN, CDR2 SYDVKM, per germline. V gave up 4 bases and J gave up 0 bases, with 15 bases separating them. The CDR3 extends over 16 amino acids. This CDR3 is CASSWADRLVNTEAFF. CDR3 in DNA: TGTGCCAGCAGTTGGGCAGATAGGCTGGTGAACACTGAAGCTTTCTTT.

This clone appeared a single time. This rearrangement joins TRBV24-1 to TRBJ2-5; 7 positions agree with TRBD1. Germline assignment: CDR1 KGHDR and CDR2 SFDVKD. V was clipped by 4 bases and J by 1 base; unmatched bases: 8. The CDR3 spans 16 residues. Here the CDR3 reads CATSEGRRTGQETQYF. The CDR3 region has the DNA TGTGCCACCAGTGAAGGACGGAGGACAGGCCAAGAGACCCAGTACTTC.

This rearrangement joins TRBV7-9 to TRBJ2-7; TRBD1 matches 7 bases. This CDR3 spans 15 amino acids. Germline V lookup: CDR1 SEHNR, CDR2 FQNEAQ (reference sequence). V lost 2 bases, J lost 0 bases, and 4 bases stayed unmatched. The CDR3 loop is CASSLQGVISYEQYF. The CDR3, as DNA: TGTGCCAGCAGCTTACAGGGGGTAATCTCCTACGAGCAGTACTTC.

This chain connects TRBV5-1 to TRBJ2-3; 7 bases are a match to TRBD1. The length of the CDR3 is 15 residues. Unmatched junction bases numbered 10, after V lost 5 bases and J lost 4 bases. CDR1 is SGHRS and CDR2 is YFSETQ in the germline V gene. The CDR3 sequence is CASRTEGARADTQYF. The DNA for the CDR3 is TGCGCCAGCAGAACTGAGGGGGCGCGCGCAGATACGCAGTATTTT.